The rows below give T cell receptor beta chains drawn from one sample of a study of CD8 T cells in ankylosing spondylitis. TCRdb ran MiXCR on the 5' RACE reads and lists one entry per CDR3 protein. The table has around 890,000 distinct CDR3 sequences, 10% to 15% seen once. The sample was blood, either unsorted or a sorted T cell fraction (not recorded which). The receptors stem from a male donor with ankylosing spondylitis. Each CDR3 is given with its conserved first and last residue. D genes are given only for firm matches. Size is omitted from some rows. Given values are once, few, many or a class for expanded clones.

DNA,CDR3,J,size,V,D
TGTGCCACCAGCAGAGCTAGCGGGGGGGCACTCTCCTACAATGAGCAGTTCTTC,CATSRASGGALSYNEQFF,TRBJ2-1,.,TRBV15,TRBD2
TGTGCCAGCAGCTTAGCCCAGGGGATCTCCTACGAGCAGTACTTC,CASSLAQGISYEQYF,TRBJ2-7,.,TRBV7-2,.
TGTGCCACGCAGGGGCAAGGGAACACTGAAGCTTTCTTT,CATQGQGNTEAFF,TRBJ1-1,.,TRBV10-3,.
TGTGCCAGCACCAAAGAGGGGGGGGCAGCCAATCAGCCCCAGCATTTT,CASTKEGGAANQPQHF,TRBJ1-5,many,TRBV2,.
TGTGCCAGCAGCTCCGGGGAGCGGGAGGGCAAGAATGAGCAGTTCTTC,CASSSGEREGKNEQFF,TRBJ2-1,few,TRBV7-2,TRBD2
TGTGCCAGCATTTTTCCGACGGGAACTGAAGCTTTCTTT,CASIFPTGTEAFF,TRBJ1-1,many,TRBV6-6,.
TGCAGTGCTAGACGGGGGGTTGACACCGGGGAGCTGTTTTTT,CSARRGVDTGELFF,TRBJ2-2,.,TRBV20-1,TRBD2
TGCGCCAGCAGCCAACCGCTAACGGACAGGTACAATGAGCAGTTCTTC,CASSQPLTDRYNEQFF,TRBJ2-1,.,TRBV4-1,TRBD1
TGTGCCAGCAGTTACTCGGGAGATTATGGACAGTTCTTC,CASSYSGDYGQFF,TRBJ2-1,few,TRBV6-2/TRBV6-3,.
TGTGCCATCAGTGTCGGCAGGGACACAGATACGCAGTATTTT,CAISVGRDTDTQYF,TRBJ2-3,.,TRBV10-3,.
TGCTGTGCTAGAGCTTTATTCCGGGACCCCCGTCGGGAGACCCAGTACTTC,CCARALFRDPRRETQYF,TRBJ2-5,.,TRBV20-1,.
TGCGCCAGCAGCTTGGTTCCTAGCGGGCAATGGATTAGCACAGATACGCAGTATTTT,CASSLVPSGQWISTDTQYF,TRBJ2-3,few,TRBV5-1,TRBD2
TGTGCCAGCAGCTTAGCCTTCGGTGGAAACACCATATATTTT,CASSLAFGGNTIYF,TRBJ1-3,few,TRBV7-6,.
TGTGCCACCAGTGATTGGGCAGGGGCCACAGATACGCAGTATTTT,CATSDWAGATDTQYF,TRBJ2-3,many,TRBV24-1,.
TGTGCCAGCAGTTCCACTACAATGACATTCGATAATTCACCCCTCCACTTT,CASSSTTMTFDNSPLHF,TRBJ1-6,few,TRBV6-5,.
TGTGCCAGCAGCCTTAGCGGAGTTCTTTACGAGCAGTACTTC,CASSLSGVLYEQYF,TRBJ2-7,.,TRBV7-2,.
TGCGCCAGCAGCCAGAGAATCCTAGCGGGAGACGATCGGGAGCAGTTCTTC,CASSQRILAGDDREQFF,TRBJ2-1,few,TRBV4-1,TRBD2
TGTGCCAGCAGCCAAGGCAGCGGGAACTATGGCTACACCTTC,CASSQGSGNYGYTF,TRBJ1-2,.,TRBV4-2,.
TGTGCCAGCAGCTCGGGGGACTCCTACGAGCAGTACTTC,CASSSGDSYEQYF,TRBJ2-7,.,TRBV7-2,.
TGTGCCAGCAGCACTCAACATAACTCTGGGGCCAACGTCCTGACTTTC,CASSTQHNSGANVLTF,TRBJ2-6,.,TRBV7-2,.
TGCGCCAGCAGCCCCCGGGGGGATAGCAATCAGCCCCAGCATTTT,CASSPRGDSNQPQHF,TRBJ1-5,few,TRBV4-1,.
TGTGCCAGCAGCTTAGCGACGGGTGAGCAGTTCTTC,CASSLATGEQFF,TRBJ2-1,.,TRBV7-2,.
TGTGCCAGCAGCTTCTGGACAGGCCCCAACACTGAAGCTTTCTTT,CASSFWTGPNTEAFF,TRBJ1-1,many,TRBV7-2,TRBD1
TGCGCCAGCAGCTTGGATGGACAGAAAGCTTTCTTT,CASSLDGQKAFF,TRBJ1-1,.,TRBV5-1,.
TGTGCCAGCAACTTCTACAATGAGCAGTTCTTC,CASNFYNEQFF,TRBJ2-1,few,TRBV12-3/TRBV12-4,.
TGTGCCAGCAGCGTAAGGGCAGGGGAAACCGGGGAGCTGTTTTTT,CASSVRAGETGELFF,TRBJ2-2,few,TRBV9,.
TGTGCCAGCAGTCCGACTAGTAGTGCAGATACGCAGTATTTT,CASSPTSSADTQYF,TRBJ2-3,.,TRBV9,.
TGTGCCCACACCGAGACGATCGGCGAGCAGTACTTC,CAHTETIGEQYF,TRBJ2-7,.,TRBV2,.
TGCGCCAGCAGCCATACACCGGGACAGAGCACAGATACGCAGTATTTT,CASSHTPGQSTDTQYF,TRBJ2-3,.,TRBV5-1,TRBD1
TGCAGTGCTAGAGACCCGACTAGCGGGAGGGATAATGAGCAGTTCTTC,CSARDPTSGRDNEQFF,TRBJ2-1,many,TRBV20-1,TRBD2
TGTGCCACCATAGGGGAAGAGGCAGATACGCAGTATTTT,CATIGEEADTQYF,TRBJ2-3,.,TRBV10-3,.
TGTGCCAGCAGCCTGGGCGGCAGGGGGGATCAGCCCCAGCATTTT,CASSLGGRGDQPQHF,TRBJ1-5,many,TRBV4-2,TRBD1
TGCGCCAGCAGCTTGGTCCGGAGAGATTATGGCTACACCTTC,CASSLVRRDYGYTF,TRBJ1-2,.,TRBV5-1,.
TGTGCCAGCAGTTTATTAGGCTCCAGGGCGAACACTGAAGCTTTCTTT,CASSLLGSRANTEAFF,TRBJ1-1,.,TRBV27,.
TGCAGCGTCGCCCTACTAGCGGGAGACGTTGAGCAGTTCTTC,CSVALLAGDVEQFF,TRBJ2-1,many,TRBV29-1,TRBD2
TGTGCCAGCAGCTTCCGACAGCAGCTAGCCAAAAACACTCAGTACTTC,CASSFRQQLAKNTQYF,TRBJ2-4,.,TRBV5-8,.
TGTGCCAGCAGCGTAAACATTGGGGAGACCCAGTACTTC,CASSVNIGETQYF,TRBJ2-5,few,TRBV9,.
TGCGCCAGCAGCCAAGATATGCTAGGCAGGGGTTTCTCACCCCTCCACTTT,CASSQDMLGRGFSPLHF,TRBJ1-6,.,TRBV4-3,.
TGTGCCAGCAGCTCTCAGTGGGCTAGCGGGGGGGCGTGGAATGAGCAGTTCTTC,CASSSQWASGGAWNEQFF,TRBJ2-1,.,TRBV4-2,TRBD2
TGTGCCAGCAGTAGGCGGGGACAGGGGATTACCGCTGAAGCTTTCTTT,CASSRRGQGITAEAFF,TRBJ1-1,.,TRBV6-1,TRBD1
TGCGCCAGCAGCCAAGATCGGTTCCGCGGGGAGCTGTTTTTT,CASSQDRFRGELFF,TRBJ2-2,few,TRBV4-1,.
TGTGCCAGCAGATCCCCCCACCGGGCTCGATACGAGCAGTACTTC,CASRSPHRARYEQYF,TRBJ2-7,few,TRBV28,.
TGTGCCAGCAGCAGAGGACAGGGGCGCCCCTATGGCTACACCTTC,CASSRGQGRPYGYTF,TRBJ1-2,.,TRBV7-3,TRBD1
TGTGCCACCAGCAGAGTAGGGACAGGACGCTACGAGCAGTACTTC,CATSRVGTGRYEQYF,TRBJ2-7,few,TRBV15,TRBD1
TGTGCCATCAGTTTACAGGGTAGCAATGGCTACACCTTC,CAISLQGSNGYTF,TRBJ1-2,.,TRBV10-3,.
TGCAGTGCTAGACCCGCGGACAGGAGCTACAATGAGCAGTTCTTC,CSARPADRSYNEQFF,TRBJ2-1,.,TRBV20-1,TRBD1
TGCAGTGCCGAAGACGACAGTCAAGAGACCCAGTACTTC,CSAEDDSQETQYF,TRBJ2-5,many,TRBV20-1,.
TGCAGTGCTGGAGTGGGAGGGGCCAACGTCCTGACTTTC,CSAGVGGANVLTF,TRBJ2-6,.,TRBV20-1,.
TGCGCCAGCAGCTCGGGGACTAGCGACACCGGGGAGCTGTTTTTT,CASSSGTSDTGELFF,TRBJ2-2,.,TRBV5-1,TRBD2
TGCAGTGCTGGCGGGGACTACGAGCAGTACTTC,CSAGGDYEQYF,TRBJ2-7,many,TRBV20-1,.
TGCAGTGCTTACTTGGACAGGGACCAAGAGACCCAGTACTTC,CSAYLDRDQETQYF,TRBJ2-5,.,TRBV20-1,TRBD1
TGTGCCATCAGTGCGGGGACCCCCTCTCAGTACTTC,CAISAGTPSQYF,TRBJ2-7,few,TRBV10-3,.